These T cell receptor beta chains were read from a single sample in a study of T cell responses to AZD1222 COVID-19 vaccine. Some clones are missing from TCRdb's copy, which holds only in-frame ones; the method was immunoSEQ multiplex PCR. The table includes about 64,000 clones, around nine tenths detected once. The source material was peripheral blood, sampled 28 days after the second dose of the MenACWY control vaccine. The source is an adult who received the MenACWY meningococcal vaccine as a control. Both conserved end residues are part of each CDR3. The order of the fields is J gene, V gene, clone size, CDR3 protein. Some rows have no size entry. The others give once, few or many, or a class for an expanded clone.

>TRBJ1-5|TRBV27|-
CASSPGYNQPQHF
>TRBJ2-7|TRBV28|-
CASSLLYRGYEQYF
>TRBJ1-4|TRBV18|-
CASSPMELSIATNEKLFF
>TRBJ1-3|TRBV28|-
CASSFTRRVRHSGNTIYF
>TRBJ2-1|TRBV12-3/TRBV12-4|-
CASSLNPYGQFF
>TRBJ1-5|TRBV27|-
CASSDGTGGGQPQHF
>TRBJ2-1|TRBV14|-
CASSQALTTAGGYQFF
>TRBJ2-1|TRBV28|-
CASSTSAGEGNEQFF
>TRBJ1-2|TRBV30|-
CASGVYGYTF
>TRBJ1-1|TRBV9|-
CASNDLGEYTEAFF
>TRBJ1-6|TRBV28|-
CASSGSGPDNSPLHF
>TRBJ2-7|TRBV11-2|-
CASTISAETPPYEQYF
>TRBJ1-4|TRBV19|-
CASSTYGKLFF
>TRBJ1-5|TRBV19|-
CASSQASGRSQPQHF
>TRBJ2-1|TRBV6-4|-
CASSAGSRSSYNEQFF
>TRBJ1-5|TRBV28|-
CASSGTGDQPQHF
>TRBJ2-3|TRBV27|-
CASSWTGGPTDTQYF
>TRBJ2-7|TRBV28|-
CASSRQIYEQYF
>TRBJ2-1|TRBV19|-
CASSPGLPISQFF
>TRBJ2-1|TRBV28|-
CASSLLVTGTSSDEQFF
>TRBJ1-3|TRBV16|-
CASSHYSGGYGNTIYF
>TRBJ1-1|TRBV5-6|-
CASSWTLVNTEAFF
>TRBJ1-2|TRBV12-3/TRBV12-4|-
CASSSQGFYGYTF
>TRBJ2-4|TRBV2|-
CASSSLFTVAKNIQYF
>TRBJ1-2|TRBV19|once
CATAGAGKGSYYGYTF
>TRBJ1-6|TRBV14|-
CASSLHPRDSPLHF
>TRBJ2-5|TRBV5-6|-
CASSGLQGAQETQYF
>TRBJ1-4|TRBV5-1|-
CASSGGAPTATNEKLFF
>TRBJ2-7|TRBV29-1|-
CSVQYSSYEQYF
>TRBJ1-4|TRBV6-5|-
CASRRDATNEKLFF
>TRBJ2-1|TRBV30|once
CAWSVKYEQFF
>TRBJ2-7|TRBV27|-
CASSDRVGYEQYF
>TRBJ2-7|TRBV7-2|-
CASSLTRSADEQYF
>TRBJ1-3|TRBV27|-
CASSLKAYSGNTIYF
>TRBJ1-2|TRBV2|-
CASSEASAVYGYTF
>TRBJ1-2|TRBV7-3|-
CASSYDSSYGYTF
>TRBJ2-2|TRBV30|-
CAWSRGARGGELFF
>TRBJ2-7|TRBV4-1|-
CASSPGGGLAGTYEQYF
>TRBJ2-2|TRBV7-2|-
CASSGTSGRSGELFF
>TRBJ2-3|TRBV9|-
CASSGRAGQGTSTDTQYF
>TRBJ2-3|TRBV7-9|-
CASSPDPTDTQYF
>TRBJ2-7|TRBV28|-
CATLPTTESYEQYF
>TRBJ2-6|TRBV5-4|once
CASSWGRISGANVLTF
>TRBJ1-5|TRBV5-6|-
CASSSSDGQPQHF
>TRBJ1-1|TRBV28|-
CASSRFRGVSTEAFF
>TRBJ1-4|TRBV27|-
CASSLEAGAVGEKLFF
>TRBJ1-5|TRBV19|-
CASSIKGDQPQHF
>TRBJ2-6|TRBV15|-
CATSRVLTAGANVLTF
>TRBJ1-1|TRBV29-1|-
CSVEGGAKGTEAFF
>TRBJ2-3|TRBV28|-
CASSGAGSTDTQYF
>TRBJ2-5|TRBV18|once
CASSPVAGAGTQYF
>TRBJ1-1|TRBV30|-
CAAAGPLLGHEAFF
>TRBJ2-7|TRBV16|-
CASSQSGGGEQYF
>TRBJ2-2|TRBV5-4|-
CASSLGAGNTGELFF
>TRBJ2-7|TRBV27|-
CASGSVGGMAEQYF
>TRBJ1-3|TRBV4-1|few
CASSRILGNTIYF
>TRBJ2-1|TRBV7-2|-
CASSPPGLAGAWNEQFF